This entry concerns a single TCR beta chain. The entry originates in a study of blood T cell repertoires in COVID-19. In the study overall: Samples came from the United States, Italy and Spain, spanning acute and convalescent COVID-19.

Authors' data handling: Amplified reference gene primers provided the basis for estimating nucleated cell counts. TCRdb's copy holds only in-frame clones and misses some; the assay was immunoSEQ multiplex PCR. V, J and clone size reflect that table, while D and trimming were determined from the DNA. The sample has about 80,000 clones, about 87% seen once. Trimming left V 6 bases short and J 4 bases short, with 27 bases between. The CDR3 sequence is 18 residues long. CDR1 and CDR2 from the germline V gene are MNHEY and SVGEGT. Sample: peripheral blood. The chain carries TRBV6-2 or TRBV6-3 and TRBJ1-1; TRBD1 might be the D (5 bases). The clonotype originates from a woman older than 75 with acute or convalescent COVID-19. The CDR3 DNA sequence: TGTGCCAGCAGCCGAGGGCGGGGGTTCCAGGCTTTGGGCACTGAAGCTTTCTTT. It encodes CASSRGRGFQALGTEAFF.